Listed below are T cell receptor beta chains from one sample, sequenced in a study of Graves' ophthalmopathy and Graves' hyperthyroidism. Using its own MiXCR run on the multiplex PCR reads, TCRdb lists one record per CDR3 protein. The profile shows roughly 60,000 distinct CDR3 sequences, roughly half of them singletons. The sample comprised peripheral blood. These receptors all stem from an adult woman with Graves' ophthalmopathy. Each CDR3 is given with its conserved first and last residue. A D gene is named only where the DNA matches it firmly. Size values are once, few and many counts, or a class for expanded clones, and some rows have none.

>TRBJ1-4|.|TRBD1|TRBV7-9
TGTGCCAGCAGCTTACGGATCGGGACAGGGAATGAAAAACTGTTTTTT
CASSLRIGTGNEKLFF
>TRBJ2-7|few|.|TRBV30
TGTGCCTGGAGTGTAGGAGGGGCCACCTACGAGCAGTACTTC
CAWSVGGATYEQYF
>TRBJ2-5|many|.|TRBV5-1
TGCGCCAGCAGCTTGGACGGGACACCAGGAGAGACCCAGTACTTC
CASSLDGTPGETQYF
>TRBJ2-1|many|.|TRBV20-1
TGCAGTGCTAGTGACCGCCAGGGGGAGGCCTACAATGAGCAGTTCTTC
CSASDRQGEAYNEQFF
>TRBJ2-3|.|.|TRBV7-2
TGTGCCAGCAGTCAGACCGGGATCACACAAGATACGCAGTATTTT
CASSQTGITQDTQYF
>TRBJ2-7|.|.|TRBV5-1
TGTGCCAGCAGCTTGGTTGGGGGGCAGTACTTC
CASSLVGGQYF
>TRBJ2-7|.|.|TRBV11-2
TGTGCCATCAGCTCCCTGGGTGAGCAGTACTTC
CAISSLGEQYF
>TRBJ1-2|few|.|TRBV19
TGTGCCAGTGGCCGGGCTAACTATGGCTACACCTTC
CASGRANYGYTF
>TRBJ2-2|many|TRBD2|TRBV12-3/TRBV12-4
TGTGCCAGCAGTTATAGCGGGAGCGCGAACACCGGGGAGCTGTTTTTT
CASSYSGSANTGELFF
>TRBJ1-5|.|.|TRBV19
TGTGCCAGTAGAAAAAGCGGGGCGTTTGGTCAGCCCCAGCATTTT
CASRKSGAFGQPQHF
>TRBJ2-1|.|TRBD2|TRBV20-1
TGCAGTGCTAGAGATCCCCGCCCGACTAGCGGGGGCTACAATGAGCAGTTCTTC
CSARDPRPTSGGYNEQFF
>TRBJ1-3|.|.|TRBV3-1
TGTGCCAGCAGCCAAGAAGGGGGTGGGCTGTCTGGAAACACCATATATTTT
CASSQEGGGLSGNTIYF
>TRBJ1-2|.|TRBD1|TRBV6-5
TGCGCCACTCAGACAGGGGGAGAATATGGCTACACCTTC
CATQTGGEYGYTF
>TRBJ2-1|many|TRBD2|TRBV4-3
TGCGCCAGCAGCCAAGGACTAGCGGGATCCTACAATGAGCAGTTCTTC
CASSQGLAGSYNEQFF
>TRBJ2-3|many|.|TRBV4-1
TGCGCCAGCAGCCCTGTAGGTGAAGATACGCAGTATTTT
CASSPVGEDTQYF
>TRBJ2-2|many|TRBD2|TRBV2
TGTGCCAGCAGTGAACTAGCGGTCACCGGGGAGCTGTTTTTT
CASSELAVTGELFF
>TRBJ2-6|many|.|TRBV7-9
TGTGCCAGCAGATCGCCGGGCACAGTCGCAGACGTGGGGGCCAACGTCCTGACTTTC
CASRSPGTVADVGANVLTF
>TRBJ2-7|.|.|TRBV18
TGTGCCAGCTCACCATCGCGACAGGATACTTACGAGCAGTACTTC
CASSPSRQDTYEQYF
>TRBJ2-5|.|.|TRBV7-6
TGTGCCAGCAGCTTAGCATATCGGGGGAGTCAAGAGACCCAGTACTTC
CASSLAYRGSQETQYF
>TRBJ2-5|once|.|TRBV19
TGTGCCAGTGCCCCGGAAGGGGAGGAGACCCAGTACTTC
CASAPEGEETQYF
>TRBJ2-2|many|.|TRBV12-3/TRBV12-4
TGTGCCAGCACCCCCGACACAGCTTCCGCCGGGGAGCTGTTTTTT
CASTPDTASAGELFF
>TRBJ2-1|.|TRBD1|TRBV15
TGTGCCACCAGCAGATCCAGGGGGATTAGTTCCTACAATGAGCAGTTCTTC
CATSRSRGISSYNEQFF
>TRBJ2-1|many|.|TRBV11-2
TGTGCCAGCAGCTCAGGAGGGCGCAGCTACTTAAGCTCCTACAATGAGCAGTTCTTC
CASSSGGRSYLSSYNEQFF
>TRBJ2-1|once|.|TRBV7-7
TGTGCTAGAGAGGCAGCGGGCTCCTACAATGAGCAGTTCTTC
CAREAAGSYNEQFF
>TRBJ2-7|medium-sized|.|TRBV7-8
TGTGCCAGCAGGGTAGGGAGCTGGGACGAGCAGTACTTC
CASRVGSWDEQYF
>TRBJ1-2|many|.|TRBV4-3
TGCGCCAGCAGCCGGGCAGGAGAAGTGAGGGGCTACACCTTC
CASSRAGEVRGYTF
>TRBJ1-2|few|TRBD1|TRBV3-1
TGTGCCAGCAGCCGAGGGACAGGGGGAAATTATGGCTACACCTTC
CASSRGTGGNYGYTF
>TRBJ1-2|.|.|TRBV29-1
TGCAGCGTTGATGGTGCGGCGGGTGTATATGGCTACACCTTC
CSVDGAAGVYGYTF
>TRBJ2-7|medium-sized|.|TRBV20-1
TGCAGTGCTCTCTCTCATTTAGCGGACTACGAGCAGTACTTC
CSALSHLADYEQYF
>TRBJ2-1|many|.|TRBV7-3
TGTGCCAGCAGCCCCTTCTGGGGGAATGAGCAGTTCTTC
CASSPFWGNEQFF
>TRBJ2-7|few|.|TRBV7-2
TGTGCCAGCAGCCCGACAGGTCTCAGTGCCTACGAGCAGTACTTC
CASSPTGLSAYEQYF
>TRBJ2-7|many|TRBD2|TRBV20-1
TGCAGTGCTAGAGTCCTAGCGGGAGTGGAGCAGTACTTC
CSARVLAGVEQYF
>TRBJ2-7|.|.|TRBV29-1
TGCAGCACCCAGGACGCCTACGAGCAGTACTTC
CSTQDAYEQYF
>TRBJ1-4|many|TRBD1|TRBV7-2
TGTGCCAGCAGCCCAAGGGGACAGGGGGGCGAAAAACTGTTTTTT
CASSPRGQGGEKLFF
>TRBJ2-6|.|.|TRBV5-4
TGTGCCAGCAGCTCCCCGGGGGCCAACGTCCTGACTTTC
CASSSPGANVLTF
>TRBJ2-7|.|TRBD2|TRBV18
TGTGCCAGCTCCCCCGGGACGGGAGGAGAGCAGTACTTC
CASSPGTGGEQYF
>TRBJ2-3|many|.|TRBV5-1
TGCGCCAGCAGCGACGGGGGCGGCACAGATACGCAGTATTTT
CASSDGGGTDTQYF
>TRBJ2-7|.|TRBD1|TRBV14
TGTGCCAGCAGCCCGATGGACAGGGACTACGAGCAGTACTTC
CASSPMDRDYEQYF
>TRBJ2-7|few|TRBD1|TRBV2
TGTGCCAGCAAAAGGACAGGGTTGCACGAGCAGTACTTC
CASKRTGLHEQYF
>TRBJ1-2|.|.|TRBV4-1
TGCGCCAGCAGCCTAGGGTGGTCCGACTTTGGCTACACCTTC
CASSLGWSDFGYTF